A selection of T cell receptor beta chains follows, all from one sample in a study of blood T cell repertoires in COVID-19. Using immunoSEQ multiplex PCR, the repertoire was profiled, and TCRdb retains in-frame clones only, with some absent. The data contain about 140,000 clones, about 76% of them singletons. Sequenced sample: peripheral blood. These receptors all stem from a man older than 75 with acute or convalescent COVID-19. The CDR3 runs from the conserved cysteine through the conserved F or W. D genes are given only for firm matches. Not every row has a clone size; where given, it reads once, few, many or a size class.

d_gene	v_gene	abundance	j_gene	CDR3aa	CDR3nt
.	TRBV7-9	.	TRBJ1-6	CASSLWSGGVNSPLHF	TGTGCCAGCAGCTTATGGTCGGGGGGAGTAAATTCACCCCTCCACTTT
.	TRBV2	.	TRBJ2-7	CASTSIYEQYF	TGTGCCAGCACAAGCATCTACGAGCAGTACTTC
.	TRBV5-6	many	TRBJ1-4	CASSLGAVRKLFF	TGTGCCAGCAGCCTCGGAGCAGTTCGAAAACTGTTTTTT
.	TRBV7-9	once	TRBJ2-4	CASSQGSWAKNIQYF	TGTGCCAGCAGCCAGGGTAGTTGGGCCAAAAACATTCAGTACTTC
TRBD1	TRBV5-1	.	TRBJ1-6	CASSLGQGNSPLHF	TGCGCCAGCAGCCTGGGACAGGGGAATTCACCCCTCCACTTT
.	TRBV6-6	.	TRBJ1-5	CASSPEGGSNQPQHF	TGTGCCAGCAGTCCAGAGGGGGGGAGCAATCAGCCCCAGCATTTT
TRBD1	TRBV7-9	.	TRBJ2-7	CASSGQATVRYF	TGTGCCAGCAGCGGACAGGCGACCGTTAGGTACTTC
TRBD1	TRBV4-1	once	TRBJ1-2	CASSQAGAGGHTF	TGCGCCAGCAGCCAAGCGGGGGCAGGGGGTCACACCTTC
.	TRBV19	.	TRBJ2-7	CASSMVGGHNEQYF	TGTGCCAGTAGTATGGTCGGCGGACATAATGAGCAGTACTTC
.	TRBV12-3/TRBV12-4	.	TRBJ1-2	CASSGSEGSGYTF	TGTGCCAGCAGCGGATCAGAGGGAAGTGGCTACACCTTC
TRBD1	TRBV27	once	TRBJ1-6	CASSSRQGANSPLHF	TGTGCCAGCAGTTCGAGACAGGGGGCGAATTCACCCCTCCACTTT
.	TRBV6-5	few	TRBJ1-5	CASSYSGRAGNQPQHF	TGTGCCAGCAGTTACTCGGGCAGGGCTGGCAATCAGCCCCAGCATTTT
.	TRBV12-3/TRBV12-4	.	TRBJ2-3	CASSLLGGNTQYF	TGTGCCAGCAGTTTATTAGGGGGAAATACGCAGTATTTT
.	TRBV11-2	many	TRBJ2-7	CASSSSVGGEQYF	TGTGCCAGCAGCTCTTCTGTGGGGGGCGAGCAGTACTTC
.	TRBV28	.	TRBJ2-5	CASRIPTGLGETQYF	TGTGCCAGCAGAATACCCACAGGGCTGGGGGAGACCCAGTACTTC
.	TRBV11-2	.	TRBJ2-3	CASSLVGADTQYF	TGTGCCAGCAGCTTAGTAGGGGCAGATACGCAGTATTTT
TRBD1	TRBV10-3	.	TRBJ2-7	CATNPGQDYEQYF	TGTGCCACCAATCCGGGACAGGACTACGAGCAGTACTTC
.	TRBV7-3	once	TRBJ1-1	CASSLVSGLEAFF	TGTGCCAGCAGCTTAGTGTCCGGGTTGGAAGCTTTCTTT
.	TRBV25-1	.	TRBJ1-1	CASSERGWNTEAFF	TGTGCCAGCAGTGAACGGGGATGGAACACTGAAGCTTTCTTT
.	TRBV6-4	.	TRBJ1-2	CASSDSGSYGYTF	TGTGCCAGCAGTGACTCAGGGAGCTATGGCTACACCTTC
TRBD1	TRBV29-1	.	TRBJ2-5	CSVCKGTGQETQYF	TGCAGCGTTTGTAAGGGGACAGGGCAAGAGACCCAGTACTTC